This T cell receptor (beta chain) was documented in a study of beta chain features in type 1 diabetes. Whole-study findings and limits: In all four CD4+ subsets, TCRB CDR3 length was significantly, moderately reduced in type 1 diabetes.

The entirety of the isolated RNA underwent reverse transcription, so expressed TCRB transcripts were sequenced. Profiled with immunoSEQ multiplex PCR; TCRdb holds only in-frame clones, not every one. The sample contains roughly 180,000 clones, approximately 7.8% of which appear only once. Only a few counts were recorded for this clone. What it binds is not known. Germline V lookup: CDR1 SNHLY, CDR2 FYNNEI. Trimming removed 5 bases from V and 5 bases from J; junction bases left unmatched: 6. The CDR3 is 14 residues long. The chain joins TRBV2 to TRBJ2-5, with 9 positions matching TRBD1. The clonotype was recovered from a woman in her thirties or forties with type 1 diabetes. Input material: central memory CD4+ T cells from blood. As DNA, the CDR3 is TGTGCCAGCAGTTCACAGGGGGCGCGGGAGACCCAGTACTTC. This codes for CASSSQGARETQYF.